This T cell receptor beta chain was sequenced in a study of blood T cell repertoires in COVID-19. Study as a whole: T cells, B-cell-depleted T cells, or PBMCs supplied cDNA or gDNA.

TCRdb's table, derived via immunoSEQ multiplex PCR, lists solely in-frame clones and lacks some. The data contain 150,000 or so clones, 80% of them seen just once; the ten biggest clones take up about an eighth. This clone was seen only a few times. Germline-derived CDR1 and CDR2 are SEHNR and FQNEAQ (reference sequence). The ends lost 1 base at V and 3 bases at J; junction bases unmatched: 3. CDR3 length equals 15 residues. This TCR was sampled from a man in his 60s with active or convalescent COVID-19. V is TRBV7-9 and J is TRBJ2-1; 7 bases fit TRBD1. Specimen: peripheral blood. CDR3 DNA: TGTGCCAGCAGCTTAGGGGGGACAGTCTACAATGAGCAGTTCTTC. Translation gives CASSLGGTVYNEQFF.